This record concerns one T cell receptor (beta chain) sequence. These data originate in a study of blood T cell repertoires in COVID-19. Study at large: Material from acute and convalescent COVID-19 was sourced from the United States, Italy and Spain.

V was cut by 2 bases and J by 0 bases, with 11 bases left in between. CDR3 length equals 16 residues. Germline V gene lookup returns CDR1 MNHNS and CDR2 SASEGT. Study processing details: By means of reference gene primer amplification, nucleated cell counts were estimated. Only in-frame clones appear in the TCRdb table, and some are missing; sequencing was by immunoSEQ multiplex PCR. D and trimming were read from the DNA, whereas the V and J calls and clone size are those reported in that table. The sample yields about 330,000 clones, 86% seen once. This sequence joins TRBV6-1 and TRBJ2-1; tentative D call: TRBD2 (5 bases). The receptor was derived from a woman in her forties or fifties with acute or convalescent COVID-19. Sequenced material: peripheral blood. CDR3 sequence: CASSEPRGGSYNEQFF. The CDR3, as DNA: TGTGCCAGCAGTGAACCTCGAGGAGGCTCCTACAATGAGCAGTTCTTC.